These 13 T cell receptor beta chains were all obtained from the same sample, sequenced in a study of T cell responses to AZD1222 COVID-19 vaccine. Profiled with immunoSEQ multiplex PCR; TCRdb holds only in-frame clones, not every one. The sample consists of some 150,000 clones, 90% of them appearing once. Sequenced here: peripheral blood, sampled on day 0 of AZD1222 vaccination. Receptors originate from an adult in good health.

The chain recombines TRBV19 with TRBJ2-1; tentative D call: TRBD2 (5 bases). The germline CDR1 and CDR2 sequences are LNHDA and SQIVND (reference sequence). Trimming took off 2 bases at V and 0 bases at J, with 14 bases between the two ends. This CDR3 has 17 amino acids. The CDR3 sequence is CASSIYGVGSSYNEQFF. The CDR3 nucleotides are TGTGCCAGTAGTATATATGGTGTAGGGAGCTCCTACAATGAGCAGTTCTTC.

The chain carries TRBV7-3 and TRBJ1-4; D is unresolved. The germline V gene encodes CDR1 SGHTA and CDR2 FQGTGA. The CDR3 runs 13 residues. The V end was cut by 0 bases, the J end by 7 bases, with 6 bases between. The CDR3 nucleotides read TGTGCCAGCAGCTTAACGGGGAGTGAAAAACTGTTTTTT. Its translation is CASSLTGSEKLFF.

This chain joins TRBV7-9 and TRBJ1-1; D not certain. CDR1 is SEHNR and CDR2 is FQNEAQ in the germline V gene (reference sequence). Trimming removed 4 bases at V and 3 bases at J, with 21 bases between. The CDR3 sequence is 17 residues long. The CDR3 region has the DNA TGTGCCAGCAGCTACCGACCACGAGTTGGATATGACACTGAAGCTTTCTTT. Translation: CASSYRPRVGYDTEAFF.

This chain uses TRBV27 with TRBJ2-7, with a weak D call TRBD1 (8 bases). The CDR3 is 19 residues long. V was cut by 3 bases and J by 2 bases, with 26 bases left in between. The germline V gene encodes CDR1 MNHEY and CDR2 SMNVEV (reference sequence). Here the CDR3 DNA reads TGTGCCAGCAGTTTCTCCCCAGCTACAGGGGGGGATGGACCCTACGAGCAGTACTTC. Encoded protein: CASSFSPATGGDGPYEQYF.

CDR3 nucleotide sequence: TGTGCCATCAGTGGAGCAGGAACCTCCTACGAGCAGTACTTC. Protein sequence: CAISGAGTSYEQYF. The chain combines TRBV10-3 with TRBJ2-7; unclear D gene. Germline lookup yields CDR1 ENHRY and CDR2 SYGVKD. The V end lost 4 bases, the J end lost 0 bases, and 10 bases lay between the germline ends. The CDR3 length is 14 residues.

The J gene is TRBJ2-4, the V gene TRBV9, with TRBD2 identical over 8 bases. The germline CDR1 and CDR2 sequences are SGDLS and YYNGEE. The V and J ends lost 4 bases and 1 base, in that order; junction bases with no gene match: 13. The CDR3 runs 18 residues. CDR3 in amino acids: CASSLLAEPWRAKNIQYF. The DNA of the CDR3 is TGTGCCAGCAGCCTACTAGCGGAACCTTGGCGCGCCAAAAACATTCAGTACTTC.

The CDR3 region is CASSGAIAFF. Written as DNA, the CDR3 is TGTGCCAGCTCGGGGGCTATAGCTTTCTTT. This chain connects TRBV9 to TRBJ1-1, with a weak D call TRBD1 (6 bases). From germline, CDR1 is SGDLS and CDR2 YYNGEE. V was cut by 7 bases and J by 10 bases, with 11 bases left in between. The CDR3 has 10 residues. Complete variable domain (other parts from reference TRBV9 and TRBJ1-1): DSGVTQTPKHLITATGQRVTLRCSPRSGDLSVYWYQQSLDQGLQFLIQYYNGEERAKGNILERFSAQQFPDLHSELNLSSLELGDSALYFCASSGAIAFFGQGTRLTVV.

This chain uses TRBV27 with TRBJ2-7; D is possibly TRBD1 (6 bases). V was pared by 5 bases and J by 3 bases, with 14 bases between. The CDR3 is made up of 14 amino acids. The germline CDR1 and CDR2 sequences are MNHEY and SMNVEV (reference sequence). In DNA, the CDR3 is TGTGCCAGCAGTCCCCTTGGGGGCGTCTACGAGCAGTACTTC. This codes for CASSPLGGVYEQYF.

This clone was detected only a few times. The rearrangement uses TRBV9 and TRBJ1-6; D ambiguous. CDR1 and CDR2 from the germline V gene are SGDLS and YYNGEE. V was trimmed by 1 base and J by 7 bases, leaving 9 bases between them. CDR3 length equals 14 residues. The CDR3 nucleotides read TGTGCCAGCAGCGTATTAGGTACGAATTCACCCCTCCACTTT. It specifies CASSVLGTNSPLHF.

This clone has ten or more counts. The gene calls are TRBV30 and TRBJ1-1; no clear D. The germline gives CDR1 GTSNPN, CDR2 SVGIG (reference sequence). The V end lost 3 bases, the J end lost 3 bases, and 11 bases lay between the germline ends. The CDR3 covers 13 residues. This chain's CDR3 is CAWRPGLHTEAFF. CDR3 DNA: TGTGCCTGGAGGCCTGGACTACACACTGAAGCTTTCTTT.

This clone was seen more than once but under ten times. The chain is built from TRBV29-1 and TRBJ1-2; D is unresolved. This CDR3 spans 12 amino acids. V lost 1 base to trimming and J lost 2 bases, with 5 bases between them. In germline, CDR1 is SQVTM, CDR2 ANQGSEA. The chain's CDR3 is CSVEGLNYGYTF. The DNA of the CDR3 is TGCAGCGTTGAAGGCTTAAACTATGGCTACACCTTC.

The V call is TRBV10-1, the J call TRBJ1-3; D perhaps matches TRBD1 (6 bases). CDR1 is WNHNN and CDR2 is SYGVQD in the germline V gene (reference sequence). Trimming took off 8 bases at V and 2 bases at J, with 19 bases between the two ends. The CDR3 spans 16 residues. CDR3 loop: CASAPRGGRPGNTIYF. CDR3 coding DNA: TGCGCCAGCGCCCCTAGAGGGGGTCGGCCTGGAAACACCATATATTTT.

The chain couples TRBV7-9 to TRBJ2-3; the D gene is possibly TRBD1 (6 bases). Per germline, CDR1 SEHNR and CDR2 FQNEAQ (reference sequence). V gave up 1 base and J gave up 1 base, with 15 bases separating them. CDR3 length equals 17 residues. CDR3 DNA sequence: TGTGCCAGCAGCTTAGGTCCACAGGGCTTAGGCACAGATACGCAGTATTTT. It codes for CASSLGPQGLGTDTQYF.